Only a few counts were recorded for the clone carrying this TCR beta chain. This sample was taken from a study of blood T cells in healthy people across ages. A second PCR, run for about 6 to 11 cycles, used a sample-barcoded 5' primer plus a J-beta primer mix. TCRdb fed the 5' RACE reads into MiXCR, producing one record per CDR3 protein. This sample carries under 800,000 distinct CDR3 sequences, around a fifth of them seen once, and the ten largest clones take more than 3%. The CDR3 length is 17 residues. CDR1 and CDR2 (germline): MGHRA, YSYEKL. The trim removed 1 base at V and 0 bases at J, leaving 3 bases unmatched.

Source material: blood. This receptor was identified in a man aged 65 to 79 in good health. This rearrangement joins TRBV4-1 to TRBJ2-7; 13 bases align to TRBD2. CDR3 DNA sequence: TGCGCCAGCAGCCAAGTACTAGCGGGAGGGCCCTCCTACGAGCAGTACTTC. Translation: CASSQVLAGGPSYEQYF.